The rows below give T cell receptor beta chains drawn from one sample of a study of OX40 agonist ivuxolimab in advanced cancers. Clones were read by immunoSEQ multiplex PCR, and TCRdb kept only the in-frame ones, dropping some. The sample consists of some 130,000 clones, 90% of them appearing once. Material: CD4+ or CD8+ T cells sorted from blood, obtained in a trial of the OX40 agonist ivuxolimab. These receptors were collected from an adult with an advanced solid tumor such as melanoma, head and neck, liver or kidney cancer. The CDR3 runs from the conserved cysteine through the conserved F or W. A D gene is named only where the DNA matches it firmly. Expanded clones get a size class; other rows say once, few or many, or leave the size out.

TRBV5-4	.	once	TRBJ2-7	CASSLAGAGSSYEQYF	TGTGCCAGCAGCTTGGCCGGTGCGGGGTCCTCCTACGAGCAGTACTTC
TRBV29-1	TRBD1	few	TRBJ1-2	CSGGTGSKPYGYTF	TGCAGCGGCGGGACAGGGAGCAAGCCCTATGGCTACACCTTC
TRBV6-6	TRBD1	.	TRBJ1-1	CASGDSLNTEAFF	TGTGCCAGCGGGGACAGTTTGAACACTGAAGCTTTCTTT
TRBV13	.	once	TRBJ2-7	CASSFDGAKVYEQYF	TGTGCCAGCAGCTTTGACGGGGCTAAAGTTTACGAGCAGTACTTC
TRBV4-1	TRBD1	.	TRBJ1-2	CASSQELNQGAHLPMRYTF	TGCGCCAGCAGCCAAGAGTTGAATCAGGGGGCTCACTTGCCCATGCGCTACACCTTC
TRBV29-1	TRBD1	once	TRBJ2-7	CSVESTTGTGPNEQYF	TGCAGCGTTGAATCAACCACCGGGACAGGGCCGAACGAGCAGTACTTC
TRBV5-6	.	.	TRBJ1-2	CASSLRQTGYTF	TGTGCCAGCAGCTTGAGACAGACAGGCTACACCTTC
TRBV18	TRBD1	.	TRBJ2-6	CASSPYTGTGGTGANVLTF	TGTGCCAGCTCACCGTACACCGGGACAGGGGGGACTGGGGCCAACGTCCTGACTTTC
TRBV18	.	.	TRBJ2-5	CASSPRRVVETQYF	TGTGCCAGCTCACCAAGGAGGGTAGTGGAGACCCAGTACTTC
TRBV2	TRBD1	.	TRBJ1-4	CASSTGASTQWEKLFF	TGTGCCAGCTCAACAGGGGCCTCCACCCAATGGGAAAAACTGTTTTTT
TRBV29-1	TRBD1	.	TRBJ2-5	CSVEDRGQLETQYF	TGCAGCGTTGAAGACAGGGGGCAGCTAGAGACCCAGTACTTC
TRBV4-3	.	.	TRBJ2-1	CASSLEGRGSNEQFF	TGCGCCAGCAGCCTGGAAGGCCGGGGGAGCAATGAGCAGTTCTTC
TRBV2	.	.	TRBJ1-4	CASLGPLGEKLFF	TGTGCCAGCCTGGGACCCTTGGGGGAAAAACTGTTTTTT
TRBV5-1	.	.	TRBJ2-5	CASSPERGGQETQYF	TGCGCCAGCAGCCCAGAACGAGGAGGACAAGAGACCCAGTACTTC
TRBV27	.	.	TRBJ2-4	CASRDLAKNIQYF	TGTGCCAGCAGGGACCTAGCCAAAAACATTCAGTACTTC
TRBV6-1	.	.	TRBJ2-1	CASSELGVRISGRFF	TGTGCCAGCAGTGAACTGGGGGTCAGAATATCGGGCCGGTTCTTC
TRBV28	TRBD1	once	TRBJ2-3	CASSLAGGGTDTQYF	TGTGCCAGCAGTTTAGCAGGGGGCGGCACAGATACGCAGTATTTT
TRBV5-1	TRBD1	.	TRBJ2-5	CASQIGQGKETQYF	TGCGCCAGCCAAATCGGACAGGGGAAGGAGACCCAGTACTTC
TRBV5-1	TRBD1	.	TRBJ1-2	CASSGQGANYGYTF	TGCGCCAGCAGCGGACAGGGGGCCAACTATGGCTACACCTTC
TRBV29-1	.	.	TRBJ1-2	CSAARDNYGYTF	TGCAGCGCCGCCAGGGATAACTATGGCTACACCTTC
TRBV19	.	.	TRBJ1-1	CASSIRKEVNTEAFF	TGTGCCAGTAGTATAAGAAAGGAAGTGAACACTGAAGCTTTCTTT
TRBV28	.	once	TRBJ1-3	CASSPRDTSSGNTIYF	TGTGCCAGCAGCCCGAGAGACACTAGCTCTGGAAACACCATATATTTT
TRBV7-9	TRBD1	few	TRBJ1-5	CASSSGGYRQPQHF	TGTGCCAGCAGTTCAGGGGGCTATCGTCAGCCCCAGCATTTT
TRBV6-5	.	.	TRBJ2-3	CASKARLEVYTQYF	TGTGCCAGCAAGGCGAGACTAGAGGTTTATACGCAGTATTTT
TRBV16	.	.	TRBJ2-2	CASSQGERRYAGELFF	TGTGCCAGCAGCCAGGGAGAGAGGAGGTACGCCGGGGAGCTGTTTTTT
TRBV28	TRBD1	.	TRBJ1-2	CASRTGSDGYTF	TGTGCCAGCAGGACAGGGTCGGATGGCTACACCTTC